This T cell receptor (beta chain) was documented in a study of blood T cell repertoires in COVID-19. This table comes from immunoSEQ multiplex PCR, and its TCRdb copy is limited to in-frame clones, with some not included. The table has around 60,000 clones, about 81% seen once; the top ten hold 15%. Germline assignment: CDR1 SGHAT and CDR2 FQNNGV. Trimming pared 5 bases from V and 8 bases from J, leaving 13 bases between. This CDR3 has 13 residues. Input material: peripheral blood. This TCR was recovered from a man older than 75 with acute or convalescent COVID-19. The chain links TRBV11-2 to TRBJ1-3; the D gene is possibly TRBD1 (5 bases). The CDR3 loop reads CASSPRQRDTIYF. The DNA for the CDR3 is TGTGCCAGCAGCCCAAGACAGAGAGACACCATATATTTT.